This T cell receptor beta chain was captured by sequencing in a study of CD8 T cells in ankylosing spondylitis. MiXCR was run by TCRdb on the 5' RACE reads, yielding one entry per CDR3 protein. The repertoire consists of approximately 500,000 distinct CDR3 sequences, with 12% occurring once and the leading ten covering almost 7%. Notes on the study in general: A TCR beta motif of several highly homologous variants seemed to mark ankylosing spondylitis blood. Disease-linked clones, CD8+, were relatively rare in peripheral blood.

With respect to this clonotype: Its antigen remains unknown.

This CDR3 is built from 13 residues. The germline V gene encodes CDR1 SGHVS and CDR2 FQNEAQ. V lost 1 base to trimming and J lost 6 bases, with 9 bases between them. V usage is TRBV7-8 and J usage is TRBJ1-2; D may be TRBD1 (5 bases). This clonotype was obtained from a male donor with ankylosing spondylitis. Source material: blood, either unsorted or a sorted T cell fraction (not recorded which). The CDR3 is CASSLDPRDGYTF. CDR3 nucleotide sequence: TGTGCCAGCAGCTTAGATCCCAGGGATGGCTACACCTTC.